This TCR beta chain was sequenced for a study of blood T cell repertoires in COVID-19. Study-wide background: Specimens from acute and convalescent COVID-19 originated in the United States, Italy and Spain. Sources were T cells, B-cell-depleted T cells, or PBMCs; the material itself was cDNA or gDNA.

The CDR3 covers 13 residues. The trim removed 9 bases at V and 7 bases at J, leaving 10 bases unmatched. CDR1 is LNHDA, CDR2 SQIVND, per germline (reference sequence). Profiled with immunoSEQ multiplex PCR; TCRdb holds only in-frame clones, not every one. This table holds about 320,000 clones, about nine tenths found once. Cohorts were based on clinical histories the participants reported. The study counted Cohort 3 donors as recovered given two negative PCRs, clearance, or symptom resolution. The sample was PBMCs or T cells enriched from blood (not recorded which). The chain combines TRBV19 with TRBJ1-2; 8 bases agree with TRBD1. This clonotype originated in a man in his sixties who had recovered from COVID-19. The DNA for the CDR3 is TGTGCCAGCAACGGGGACAGGTTAGGTGGCTACACCTTC. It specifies CASNGDRLGGYTF.